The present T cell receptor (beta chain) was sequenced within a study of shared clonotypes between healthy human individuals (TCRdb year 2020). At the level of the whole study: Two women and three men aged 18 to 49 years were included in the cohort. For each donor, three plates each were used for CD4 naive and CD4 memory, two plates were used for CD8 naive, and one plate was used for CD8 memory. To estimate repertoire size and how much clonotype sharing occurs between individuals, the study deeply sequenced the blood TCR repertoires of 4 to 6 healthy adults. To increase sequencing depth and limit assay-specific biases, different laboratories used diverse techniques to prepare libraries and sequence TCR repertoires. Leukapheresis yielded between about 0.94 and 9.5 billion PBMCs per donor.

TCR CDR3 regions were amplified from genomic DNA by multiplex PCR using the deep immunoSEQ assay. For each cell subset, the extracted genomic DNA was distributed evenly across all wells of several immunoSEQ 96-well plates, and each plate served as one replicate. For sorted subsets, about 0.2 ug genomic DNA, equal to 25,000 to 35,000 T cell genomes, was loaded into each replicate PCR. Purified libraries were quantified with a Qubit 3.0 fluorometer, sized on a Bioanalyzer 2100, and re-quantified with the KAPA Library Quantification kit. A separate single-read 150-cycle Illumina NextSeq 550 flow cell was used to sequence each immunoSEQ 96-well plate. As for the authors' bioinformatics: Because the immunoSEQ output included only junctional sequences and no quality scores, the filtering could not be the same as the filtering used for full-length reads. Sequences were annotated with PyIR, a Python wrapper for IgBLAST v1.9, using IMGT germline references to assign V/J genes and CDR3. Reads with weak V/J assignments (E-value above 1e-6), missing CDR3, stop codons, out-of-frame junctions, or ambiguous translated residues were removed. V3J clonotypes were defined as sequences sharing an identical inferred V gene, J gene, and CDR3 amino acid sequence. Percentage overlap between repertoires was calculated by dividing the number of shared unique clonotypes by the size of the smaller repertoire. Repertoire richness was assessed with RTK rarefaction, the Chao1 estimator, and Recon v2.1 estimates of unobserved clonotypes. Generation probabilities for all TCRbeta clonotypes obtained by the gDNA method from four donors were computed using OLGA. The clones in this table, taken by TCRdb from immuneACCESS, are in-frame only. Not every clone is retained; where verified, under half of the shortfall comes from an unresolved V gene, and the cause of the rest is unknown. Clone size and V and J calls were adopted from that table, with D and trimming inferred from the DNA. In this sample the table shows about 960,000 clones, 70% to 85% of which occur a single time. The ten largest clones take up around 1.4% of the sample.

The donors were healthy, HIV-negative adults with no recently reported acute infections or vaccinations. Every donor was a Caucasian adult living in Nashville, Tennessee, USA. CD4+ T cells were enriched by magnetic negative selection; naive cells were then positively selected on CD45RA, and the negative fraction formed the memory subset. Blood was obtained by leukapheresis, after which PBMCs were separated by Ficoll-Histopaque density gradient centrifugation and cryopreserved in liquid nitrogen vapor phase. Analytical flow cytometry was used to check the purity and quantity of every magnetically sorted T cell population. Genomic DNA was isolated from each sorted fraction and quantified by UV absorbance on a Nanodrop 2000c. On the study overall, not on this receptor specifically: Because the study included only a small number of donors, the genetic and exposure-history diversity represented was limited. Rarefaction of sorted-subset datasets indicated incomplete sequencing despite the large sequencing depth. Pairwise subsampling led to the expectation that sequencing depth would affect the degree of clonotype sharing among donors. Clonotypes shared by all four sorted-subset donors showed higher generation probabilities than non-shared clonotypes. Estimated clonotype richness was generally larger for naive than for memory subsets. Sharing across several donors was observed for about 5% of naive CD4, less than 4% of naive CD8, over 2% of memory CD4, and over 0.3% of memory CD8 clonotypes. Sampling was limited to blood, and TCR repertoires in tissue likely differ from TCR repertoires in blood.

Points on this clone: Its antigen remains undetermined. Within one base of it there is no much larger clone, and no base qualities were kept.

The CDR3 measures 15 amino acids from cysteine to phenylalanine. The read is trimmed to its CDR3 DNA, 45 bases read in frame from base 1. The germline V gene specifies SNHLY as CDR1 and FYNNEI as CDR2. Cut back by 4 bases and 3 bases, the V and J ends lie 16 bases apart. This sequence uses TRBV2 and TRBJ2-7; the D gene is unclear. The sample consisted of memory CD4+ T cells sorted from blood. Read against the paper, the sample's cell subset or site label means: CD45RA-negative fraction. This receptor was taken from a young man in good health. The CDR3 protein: CASSGLSSTDYEQYF. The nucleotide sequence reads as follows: TGTGCCAGCAGTGGGTTGTCTAGTACTGACTACGAGCAGTACTTC. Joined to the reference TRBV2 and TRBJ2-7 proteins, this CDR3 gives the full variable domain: EPEVTQTPSHQVTQMGQEVILRCVPISNHLYFYWYRQILGQKVEFLVSFYNNEISEKSEIFDDQFSVERPDGSNFTLKIRSTKLEDSAMYFCASSGLSSTDYEQYFGPGTRLTVT.